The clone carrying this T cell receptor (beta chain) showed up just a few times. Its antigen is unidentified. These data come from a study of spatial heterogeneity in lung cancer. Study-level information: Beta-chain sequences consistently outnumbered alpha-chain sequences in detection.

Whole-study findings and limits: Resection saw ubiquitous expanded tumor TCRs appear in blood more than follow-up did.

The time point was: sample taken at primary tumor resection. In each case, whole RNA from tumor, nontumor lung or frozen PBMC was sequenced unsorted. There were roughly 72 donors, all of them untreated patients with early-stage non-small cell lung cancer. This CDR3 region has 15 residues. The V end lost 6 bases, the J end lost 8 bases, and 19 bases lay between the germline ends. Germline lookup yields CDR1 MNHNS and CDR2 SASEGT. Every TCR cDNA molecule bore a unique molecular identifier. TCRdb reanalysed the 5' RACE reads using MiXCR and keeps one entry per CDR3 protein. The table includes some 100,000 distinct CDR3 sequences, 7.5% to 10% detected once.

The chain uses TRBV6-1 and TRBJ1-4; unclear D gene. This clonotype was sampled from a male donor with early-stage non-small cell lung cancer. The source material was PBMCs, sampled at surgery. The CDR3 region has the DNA TGTGCCAGCAGGCAGCCAGGACGGGTACCGGAAAAACTGTTTTTT. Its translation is CASRQPGRVPEKLFF.